Below are 18 T cell receptor beta chains sequenced from a single sample in a study of T cell responses to AZD1222 COVID-19 vaccine. Using immunoSEQ multiplex PCR, the repertoire was profiled, and TCRdb retains in-frame clones only, with some absent. The table shows about 190,000 clones, with more than 75% occurring only once. Material: peripheral blood, obtained on day 0 of AZD1222 vaccination. The receptors were sampled from an adult in good health.

V and J are TRBV5-6 and TRBJ2-7; 11 positions match TRBD1. Germline V gene lookup returns CDR1 SGHDT and CDR2 YYEEEE. The ends lost 2 bases at V and 4 bases at J; junction bases unmatched: 2. This CDR3 has 14 residues. CDR3 amino acids: CASSFGTGGYEQYF. In nucleotides, the CDR3 is TGTGCCAGCAGCTTCGGGACAGGGGGTTACGAGCAGTACTTC.

This chain connects TRBV29-1 to TRBJ2-3; D possibly matches TRBD1 or TRBD2 (5 bases each). CDR1 is SQVTM and CDR2 is ANQGSEA in the germline V gene. The CDR3 is made up of 15 amino acids. With 4 bases removed from V and 2 bases from J, the gap between germline ends came to 16 bases. CDR3 sequence reads: CSVAGTFSDTDTQYF. As DNA, the CDR3 is TGCAGCGTTGCGGGGACGTTTTCAGACACAGATACGCAGTATTTT.

The V gene is TRBV7-9, the J gene TRBJ1-6; D unclear. V gave up 5 bases and J gave up 9 bases, with 17 bases separating them. Germline V gene lookup returns CDR1 SEHNR and CDR2 FQNEAQ (reference sequence). This CDR3 spans 15 amino acids. CDR3 in DNA: TGTGCCAGCAGCCTCGGGTCCTCTGTTGGTTCACCCCTCCACTTT. Protein: CASSLGSSVGSPLHF.

The rearrangement uses TRBV6-5 and TRBJ1-5, with D unresolved. The CDR3 loop spans 15 amino acids. Trimming pared 6 bases from V and 2 bases from J, leaving 14 bases between. Germline V lookup: CDR1 MNHEY, CDR2 SVGAGI. In DNA, the CDR3 is TGTGCCAGCAGGCCGTCTTTTAGGGGCAATCAGCCCCAGCATTTT. The encoded protein is CASRPSFRGNQPQHF.

This chain connects TRBV29-1 to TRBJ2-3; 9 nucleotides align to TRBD2. V lost 4 bases to trimming and J lost 0 bases; unmatched junction nucleotides: 5. CDR3 length equals 15 residues. Germline V gene data show CDR1 as SQVTM and CDR2 as ANQGSEA. CDR3 DNA: TGCAGCGTTGTAGGTCTAGCGGGAAGCACAGATACGCAGTATTTT. Protein product: CSVVGLAGSTDTQYF.

The chain combines TRBV7-9 with TRBJ1-6; no definite D call. The germline V gene encodes CDR1 SEHNR and CDR2 FQNEAQ (reference sequence). This CDR3 contains 15 residues. V was pared by 3 bases and J by 10 bases, with 16 bases between. The chain's CDR3 is CASSFGVPFESPLHF. As DNA, the CDR3 is TGTGCCAGCAGCTTCGGGGTGCCGTTTGAATCACCCCTCCACTTT.

V usage is TRBV5-5 and J usage is TRBJ1-1; possibly TRBD1 for D (5 bases). V was clipped by 0 bases and J by 4 bases, with 10 bases between them. This CDR3 is built from 14 residues. The V gene's germline CDR1 is SGHKS and CDR2 YYEKEE (reference sequence). The CDR3 DNA sequence: TGTGCCAGCAGCTTGGATAGGGGCAGCACTGAAGCTTTCTTT. Protein sequence: CASSLDRGSTEAFF.

The gene calls are TRBV19 and TRBJ1-2; 10 bases are a match to TRBD1. This CDR3 is built from 21 residues. V dropped 3 bases and J dropped 8; count of bases not matched to a gene: 27. Germline CDR1 LNHDA, CDR2 SQIVND (reference sequence). CDR3 in amino acids: CASSIENRQGASSLVRRGYTF. CDR3 DNA sequence: TGTGCCAGTAGTATCGAAAACAGACAGGGGGCTAGTTCCCTAGTTCGTAGAGGCTACACCTTC.

V and J are TRBV24-1 and TRBJ2-1; 7 positions agree with TRBD1. The CDR3 is made up of 16 amino acids. V gave up 0 bases and J gave up 2 bases; unmatched junction bases: 3. Germline CDR1 and CDR2: KGHDR and SFDVKD. CDR3 bases: TGTGCCACCAGTGATTTGCTGGGACAGACCTACAATGAGCAGTTCTTC. It encodes CATSDLLGQTYNEQFF.

The chain couples TRBV10-2 to TRBJ2-1; tentative D call: TRBD2 (6 bases). Trimming removed 7 bases from V and 0 bases from J, with 16 bases in between. Germline V gene data show CDR1 as WSHSY and CDR2 as SAAADI. This CDR3 spans 16 amino acids. CDR3 amino acids: CASNRPLASSYNEQFF. The CDR3 DNA is TGCGCCAGCAACCGACCTCTAGCGAGCTCCTACAATGAGCAGTTCTTC.

The chain is built from TRBV2 and TRBJ1-1; the D is unclear. Trimming left V 2 bases short and J 6 bases short, with 13 bases between. Germline V gene lookup returns CDR1 SNHLY and CDR2 FYNNEI. CDR3 length: 14 residues. The CDR3 DNA follows: TGTGCCAGCAGTGAAAGTCGGGAGGCCCCTGAAGCTTTCTTT. The encoded protein is CASSESREAPEAFF. The whole variable domain, filled in from reference TRBV2 and TRBJ1-1, reads EPEVTQTPSHQVTQMGQEVILRCVPISNHLYFYWYRQILGQKVEFLVSFYNNEISEKSEIFDDQFSVERPDGSNFTLKIRSTKLEDSAMYFCASSESREAPEAFFGQGTRLTVV.

The chain joins TRBV5-4 to TRBJ2-7; TRBD2 matches 7 bases. Germline V gives CDR1 SGHNT, CDR2 YYREEE (reference sequence). The CDR3 has 16 residues. V gave up 1 base and J gave up 6 bases; unmatched junction bases: 13. CDR3 coding DNA: TGTGCCAGCAGCTTGCTCTCGTTGGGGGGGACCGGCGAGCAGTACTTC. Translated: CASSLLSLGGTGEQYF. Supplemented by reference TRBV5-4 and TRBJ2-7, the full variable domain reads ETGVTQSPTHLIKTRGQQVTLRCSSQSGHNTVSWYQQALGQGPQFIFQYYREEENGRGNFPPRFSGLQFPNYSSELNVNALELDDSALYLCASSLLSLGGTGEQYFGPGTRLTVT.

The chain carries TRBV5-6 and TRBJ1-6; 11 nucleotides agree with TRBD1. There are 15 residues in the CDR3. With V trimmed by 4 bases and J by 9 bases, 6 bases remained unmatched. Germline-derived CDR1 and CDR2 are SGHDT and YYEEEE. CDR3 in DNA: TGTGCCAGCAGCCTGGACAGGGGGCCAAGTTCACCCCTCCACTTT. This sequence encodes CASSLDRGPSSPLHF.

This clone has just one count. The rearrangement uses TRBV2 and TRBJ2-3, with 12 bases matching TRBD2. CDR3 length: 15 residues. Germline V gene lookup returns CDR1 SNHLY and CDR2 FYNNEI. V shed 4 bases, J shed 1 base, and the junction held 0 bases outside the gene matches. The CDR3 bases are TGTGCCAGCAGTGGACTAGCGGGAGGCACAGATACGCAGTATTTT. It codes for CASSGLAGGTDTQYF. The whole variable domain, filled in from reference TRBV2 and TRBJ2-3, reads EPEVTQTPSHQVTQMGQEVILRCVPISNHLYFYWYRQILGQKVEFLVSFYNNEISEKSEIFDDQFSVERPDGSNFTLKIRSTKLEDSAMYFCASSGLAGGTDTQYFGPGTRLTVL.

This chain joins TRBV15 and TRBJ1-6; no reliable D call. Germline CDR1 LNHNV, CDR2 YYDKDF (reference sequence). V was shortened by 2 bases and J by 6 bases, with 11 bases between the two germline ends. The CDR3 is 15 amino acids. Here the CDR3 reads CATSRSRVPNSPLHF. CDR3 DNA: TGTGCCACCAGCAGATCTCGGGTACCTAATTCACCCCTCCACTTT.

The chain carries TRBV2 and TRBJ1-2; D may be TRBD1 (5 bases). The germline V and J ends were trimmed by 8 bases and 9 bases, with 10 bases remaining between them. The CDR3 consists of 10 residues. The germline gives CDR1 SNHLY, CDR2 FYNNEI. The CDR3 reads CASGGSSYTF. In DNA form, the CDR3 reads TGTGCCAGCGGGGGTTCGAGCTACACCTTC. Looking up the rest from reference TRBV2 and TRBJ1-2 gives the full variable domain: EPEVTQTPSHQVTQMGQEVILRCVPISNHLYFYWYRQILGQKVEFLVSFYNNEISEKSEIFDDQFSVERPDGSNFTLKIRSTKLEDSAMYFCASGGSSYTFGSGTRLTVV.

The rearrangement uses TRBV5-8 and TRBJ1-6; possible D gene TRBD1, 6 bases. Trimming pared 1 base from V and 8 bases from J, leaving 16 bases between. Germline assignment: CDR1 SGHTS and CDR2 YDEGEE. This CDR3 has 16 residues. CDR3: CASSLLGQGIDSPLHF. The DNA for the CDR3 is TGTGCCAGCAGCTTGTTGGGGCAGGGGATCGATTCACCCCTCCACTTT. Combining the CDR3 with reference TRBV5-8 and TRBJ1-6 gives the whole variable domain EAGVTQSPTHLIKTRGQQATLRCSPISGHTSVYWYQQALGLGLQFLLWYDEGEERNRGNFPPRFSGRQFPNYSSELNVNALELEDSALYLCASSLLGQGIDSPLHFGNGTRLTVT.

The chain links TRBV2 to TRBJ2-7, with 12 bases matching TRBD1. Per germline, CDR1 SNHLY and CDR2 FYNNEI. With V trimmed by 0 bases and J by 6 bases, 9 bases remained unmatched. The CDR3 is 17 residues long. The CDR3 nucleotides are TGTGCCAGCAGTGAAGCGCTTCTGGGACAGGGGGCGCTCGAGCAGTACTTC. This sequence encodes CASSEALLGQGALEQYF.